This note documents a single TCR beta chain sequence. Its target is not known. This sample is drawn from a study of T cell repertoires in aging, cancer and after chemotherapy. Study-wide background: About 8.8 million TCR reads were in the whole dataset. Study-wide findings and caveats: Age-matched healthy donors had significantly more diverse, less clonal blood TCR repertoires than untreated cancer patients.

Trimming took 5 bases from V and 2 from J; bases not matched to a gene: 10. This CDR3 has 16 amino acids. CDR1 SGHNT and CDR2 YYREEE come from the germline V gene (reference sequence). The template was genomic DNA from peripheral blood, not RNA. Multiplex touch-down PCR with TRB-A/B primers amplified rearranged V-D-J TRB sequences. TCRdb re-derived calls from the multiplex PCR reads in MiXCR, one entry per CDR3 protein. The data show 20,000 or so distinct CDR3 sequences, about 37% seen once. This chain connects TRBV5-4 to TRBJ2-3; 8 bases are shared with TRBD2. The source of this sequence is a human donor with a solid tumor. The source material was blood. The CDR3 DNA reads as TGTGCCAGCAGTTACGCCGGGACTAGAATCACAGATACGCAGTATTTT. It specifies CASSYAGTRITDTQYF.